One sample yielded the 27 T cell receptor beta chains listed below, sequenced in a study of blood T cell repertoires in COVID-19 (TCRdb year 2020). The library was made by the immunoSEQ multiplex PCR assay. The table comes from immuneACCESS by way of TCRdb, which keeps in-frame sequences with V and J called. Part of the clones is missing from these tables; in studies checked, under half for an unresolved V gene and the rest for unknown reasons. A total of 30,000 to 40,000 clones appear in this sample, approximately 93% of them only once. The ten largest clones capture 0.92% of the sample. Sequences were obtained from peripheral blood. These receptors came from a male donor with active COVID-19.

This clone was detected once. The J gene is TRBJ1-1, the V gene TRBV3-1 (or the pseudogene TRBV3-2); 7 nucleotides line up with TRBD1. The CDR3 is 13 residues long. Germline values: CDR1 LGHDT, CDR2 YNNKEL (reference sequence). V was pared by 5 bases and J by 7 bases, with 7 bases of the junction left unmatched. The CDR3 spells CASSGQVYGEAFF. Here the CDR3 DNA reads TGTGCCAGCAGCGGACAGGTTTATGGTGAAGCTTTCTTT.

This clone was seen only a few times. CDR3 DNA sequence: TGTGCCAGTAGTATCGCGACAACAGGCTCTGGAAACACCATATATTTT. This encodes CASSIATTGSGNTIYF. The V and J genes are TRBV19 and TRBJ1-3, with a possible D match to TRBD1 (5 bases). The V gene's germline CDR1 is LNHDA and CDR2 SQIVND (reference sequence). This CDR3 spans 16 amino acids. The ends were cut back, 3 bases at V and 0 bases at J, with 12 bases in the middle. The full variable domain, completed using reference TRBV19 and TRBJ1-3, is DGGITQSPKYLFRKEGQNVTLSCEQNLNHDAMYWYRQDPGQGLRLIYYSQIVNDFQKGDIAEGYSVSREKKESFPLTVTSAQKNPTAFYLCASSIATTGSGNTIYFGEGSWLTVV.

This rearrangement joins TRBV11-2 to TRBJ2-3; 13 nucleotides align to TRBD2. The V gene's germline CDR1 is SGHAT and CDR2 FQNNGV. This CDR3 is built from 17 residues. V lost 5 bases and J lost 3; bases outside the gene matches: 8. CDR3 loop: CASSLKGTSGETDTQYF. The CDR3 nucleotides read TGTGCCAGCAGCCTGAAAGGGACTAGCGGGGAAACAGATACGCAGTATTTT.

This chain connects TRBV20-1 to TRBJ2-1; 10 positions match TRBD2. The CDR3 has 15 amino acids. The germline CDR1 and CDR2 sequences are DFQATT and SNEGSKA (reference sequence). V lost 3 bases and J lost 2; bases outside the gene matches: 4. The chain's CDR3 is CSASGLADTYNEQFF. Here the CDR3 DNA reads TGCAGTGCTAGTGGACTAGCGGACACCTACAATGAGCAGTTCTTC.

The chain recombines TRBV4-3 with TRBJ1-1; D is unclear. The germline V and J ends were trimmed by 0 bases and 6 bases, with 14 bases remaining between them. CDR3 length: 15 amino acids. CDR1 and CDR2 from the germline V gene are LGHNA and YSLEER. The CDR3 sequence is CASSQDRGYGSEAFF. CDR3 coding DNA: TGCGCCAGCAGCCAAGATCGCGGGTACGGGTCTGAAGCTTTCTTT.

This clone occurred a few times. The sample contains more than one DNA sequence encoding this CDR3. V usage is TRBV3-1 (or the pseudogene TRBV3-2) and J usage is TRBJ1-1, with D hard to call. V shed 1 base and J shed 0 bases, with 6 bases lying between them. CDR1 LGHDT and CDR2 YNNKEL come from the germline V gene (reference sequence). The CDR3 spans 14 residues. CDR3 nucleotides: TGTGCCAGCAGCCAAGGTACACTGAACACTGAAGCTTTCTTT. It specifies CASSQGTLNTEAFF.

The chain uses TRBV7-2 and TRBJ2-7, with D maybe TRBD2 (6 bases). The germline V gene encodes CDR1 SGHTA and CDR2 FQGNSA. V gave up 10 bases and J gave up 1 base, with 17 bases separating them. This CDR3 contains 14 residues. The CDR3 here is CATTQGGNSYEQYF. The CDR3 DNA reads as TGTGCCACCACGCAGGGAGGCAATTCCTACGAGCAGTACTTC. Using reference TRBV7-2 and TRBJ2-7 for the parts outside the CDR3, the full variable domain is GAGVSQSPSNKVTEKGKDVELRCDPISGHTALYWYRQSLGQGLEFLIYFQGNSAPDKSGLPSDRFSAERTGGSVSTLTIQRTQQEDSAVYLCATTQGGNSYEQYFGPGTRLTVT.

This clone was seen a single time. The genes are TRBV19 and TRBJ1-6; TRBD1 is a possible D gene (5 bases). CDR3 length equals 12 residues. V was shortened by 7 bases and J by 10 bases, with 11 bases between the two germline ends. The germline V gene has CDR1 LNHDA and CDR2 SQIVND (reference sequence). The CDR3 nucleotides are TGTGCCAGTAAAGGGGTCGGCTCACCCCTCCACTTT. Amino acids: CASKGVGSPLHF.

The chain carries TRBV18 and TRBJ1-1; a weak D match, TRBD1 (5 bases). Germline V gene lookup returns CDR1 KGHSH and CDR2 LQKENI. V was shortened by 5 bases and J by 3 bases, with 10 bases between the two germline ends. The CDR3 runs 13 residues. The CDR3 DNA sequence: TGTGCCAGCTCAGTCCAGGGATACACTGAAGCTTTCTTT. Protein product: CASSVQGYTEAFF.

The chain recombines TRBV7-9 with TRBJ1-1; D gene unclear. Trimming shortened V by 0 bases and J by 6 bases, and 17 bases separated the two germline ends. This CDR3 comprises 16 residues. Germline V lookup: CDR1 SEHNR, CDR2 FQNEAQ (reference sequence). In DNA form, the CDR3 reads TGTGCCAGCAGCTTAGCTTCAGGTAGCGGGCACGCTGAAGCTTTCTTT. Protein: CASSLASGSGHAEAFF.

The CDR3 here is CASTAVTGLNYGYTF. In nucleotides, the CDR3 is TGTGCCAGCACCGCGGTTACAGGGCTCAACTATGGCTACACCTTC. The V gene is TRBV5-4, the J gene TRBJ1-2, with D perhaps TRBD1 (6 bases). The length of the CDR3 is 15 residues. Trimming stripped 6 bases from V and 2 bases from J, with 17 bases between. CDR1 is SGHNT, CDR2 YYREEE, per germline (reference sequence).

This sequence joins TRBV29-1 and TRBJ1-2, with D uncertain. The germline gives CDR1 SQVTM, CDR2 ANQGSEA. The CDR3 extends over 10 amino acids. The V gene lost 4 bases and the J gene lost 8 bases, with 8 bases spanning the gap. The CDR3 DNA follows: TGCAGCGTTGGAACTGTGGGCTACACCTTC. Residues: CSVGTVGYTF.

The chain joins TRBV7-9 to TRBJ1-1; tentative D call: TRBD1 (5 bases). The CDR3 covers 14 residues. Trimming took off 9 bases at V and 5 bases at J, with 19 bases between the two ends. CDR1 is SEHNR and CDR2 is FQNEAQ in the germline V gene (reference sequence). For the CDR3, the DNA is TGTGCCAGTAAAGCTGGGGGGACGAATACTGAAGCTTTCTTT. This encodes CASKAGGTNTEAFF.

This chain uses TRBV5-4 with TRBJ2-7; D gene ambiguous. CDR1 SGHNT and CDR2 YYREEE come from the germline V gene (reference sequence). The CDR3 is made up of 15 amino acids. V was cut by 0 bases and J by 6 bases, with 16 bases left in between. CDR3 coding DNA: TGTGCCAGCAGCTTGGCCCTATCCTCGGTCTCCGAGCAGTACTTC. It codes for CASSLALSSVSEQYF. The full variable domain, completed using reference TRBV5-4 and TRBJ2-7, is ETGVTQSPTHLIKTRGQQVTLRCSSQSGHNTVSWYQQALGQGPQFIFQYYREEENGRGNFPPRFSGLQFPNYSSELNVNALELDDSALYLCASSLALSSVSEQYFGPGTRLTVT.

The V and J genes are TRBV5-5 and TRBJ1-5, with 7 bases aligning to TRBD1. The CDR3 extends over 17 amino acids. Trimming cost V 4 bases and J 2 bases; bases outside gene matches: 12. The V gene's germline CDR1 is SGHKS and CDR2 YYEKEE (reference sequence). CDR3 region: CASSRGQGLVGNQPQHF. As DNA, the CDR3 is TGTGCCAGCAGCAGGGGGCAGGGGCTAGTCGGCAATCAGCCCCAGCATTTT.

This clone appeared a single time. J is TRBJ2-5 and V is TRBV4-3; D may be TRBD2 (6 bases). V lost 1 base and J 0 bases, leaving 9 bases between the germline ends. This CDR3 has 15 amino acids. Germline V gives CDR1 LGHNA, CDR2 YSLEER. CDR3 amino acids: CASSQVWDYQETQYF. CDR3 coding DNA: TGCGCCAGCAGCCAAGTGTGGGACTACCAAGAGACCCAGTACTTC.

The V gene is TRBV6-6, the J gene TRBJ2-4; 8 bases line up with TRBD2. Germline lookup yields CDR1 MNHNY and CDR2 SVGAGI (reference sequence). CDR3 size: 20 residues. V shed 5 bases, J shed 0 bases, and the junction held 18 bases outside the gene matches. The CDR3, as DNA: TGTGCCAGCAGTCAACAGCCGGGACTAGGGGCTAGCCTAGCCAAAAACATTCAGTACTTC. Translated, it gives CASSQQPGLGASLAKNIQYF.

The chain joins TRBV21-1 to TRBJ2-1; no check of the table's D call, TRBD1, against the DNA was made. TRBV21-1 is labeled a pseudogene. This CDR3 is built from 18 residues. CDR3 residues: CASNQAPGGPRLYNEQFF. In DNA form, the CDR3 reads TGTGCCAGCAACCAGGCCCCAGGGGGCCCGAGGCTGTACAATGAGCAGTTCTTC.

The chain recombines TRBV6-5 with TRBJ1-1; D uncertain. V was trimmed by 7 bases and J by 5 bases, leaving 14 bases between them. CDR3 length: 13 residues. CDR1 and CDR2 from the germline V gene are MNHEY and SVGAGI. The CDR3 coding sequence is TGTGCCAGCAAACTATCCCTTCCGACTGAAGCTTTCTTT. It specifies CASKLSLPTEAFF.

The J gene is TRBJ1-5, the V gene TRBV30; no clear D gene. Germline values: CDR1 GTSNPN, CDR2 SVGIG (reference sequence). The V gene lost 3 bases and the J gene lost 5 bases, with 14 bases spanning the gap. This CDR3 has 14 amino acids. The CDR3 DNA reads TGTGCCTGGAGAGGCCCGGGGTGGCATCAGCCCCAGCATTTT. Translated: CAWRGPGWHQPQHF.

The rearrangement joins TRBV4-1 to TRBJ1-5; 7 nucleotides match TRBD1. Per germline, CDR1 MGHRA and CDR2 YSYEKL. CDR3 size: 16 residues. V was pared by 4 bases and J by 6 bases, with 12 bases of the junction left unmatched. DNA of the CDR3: TGCGCCAGCAGCCCATCATACGGAGGGGGCATTCAGCCCCAGCATTTT. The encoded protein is CASSPSYGGGIQPQHF.

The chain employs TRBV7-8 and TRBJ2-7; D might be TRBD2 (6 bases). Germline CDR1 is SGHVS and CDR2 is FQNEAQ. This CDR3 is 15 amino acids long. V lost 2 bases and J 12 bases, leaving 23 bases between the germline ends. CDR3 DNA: TGTGCCAGCAGCTTACAACCCGTGTTATCTGCGGGGATGTACTTC. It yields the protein CASSLQPVLSAGMYF.

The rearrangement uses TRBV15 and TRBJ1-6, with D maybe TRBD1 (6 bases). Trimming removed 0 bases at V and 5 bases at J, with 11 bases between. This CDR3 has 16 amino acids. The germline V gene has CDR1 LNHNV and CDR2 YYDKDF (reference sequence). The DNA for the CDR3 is TGTGCCACCAGCAGAGATGGGGCAGGGGATAATTCACCCCTCCACTTT. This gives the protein CATSRDGAGDNSPLHF.

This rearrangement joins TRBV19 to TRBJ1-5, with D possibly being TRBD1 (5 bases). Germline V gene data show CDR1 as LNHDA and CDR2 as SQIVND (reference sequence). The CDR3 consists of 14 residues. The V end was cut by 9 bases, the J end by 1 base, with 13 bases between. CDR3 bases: TGTGCCAGCACCCTGCGGGACAGCAATCAGCCCCAGCATTTT. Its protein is CASTLRDSNQPQHF.

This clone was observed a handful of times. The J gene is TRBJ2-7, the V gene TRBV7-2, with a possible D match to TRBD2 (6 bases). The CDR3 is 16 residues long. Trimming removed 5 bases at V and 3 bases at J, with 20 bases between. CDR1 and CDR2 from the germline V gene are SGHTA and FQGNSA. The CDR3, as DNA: TGTGCCAGCAGCGTATCTCCGCGGGGCCCCTACTACGAGCAGTACTTC. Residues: CASSVSPRGPYYEQYF.

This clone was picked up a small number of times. As DNA, the CDR3 is TGTGCCAGCACCCCCGGCGGGTATAGCAATCAGCCCCAGCATTTT. Protein product: CASTPGGYSNQPQHF. J is TRBJ1-5 and V is TRBV6-2 or TRBV6-3; D ambiguous. Germline V CDR1 and CDR2: MNHEY, SVGEGT. This CDR3 has 15 residues. Trimming stripped 7 bases from V and 0 bases from J, with 13 bases between.

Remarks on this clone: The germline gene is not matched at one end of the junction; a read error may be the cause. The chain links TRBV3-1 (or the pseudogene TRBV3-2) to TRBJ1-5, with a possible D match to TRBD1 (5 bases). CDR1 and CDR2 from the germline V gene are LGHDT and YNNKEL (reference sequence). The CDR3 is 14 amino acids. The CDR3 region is CAGSPGGTGQPQHF. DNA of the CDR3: TGTGCCGGCAGCCCGGGGGGGACGGGTCAGCCCCAGCATTTT.